Detailed here is one TCR beta chain. The data were taken from a study of blood T cell repertoires in COVID-19. Assay: immunoSEQ multiplex PCR; the TCRdb copy retains only in-frame clones and omits some. The sample comprises under 60,000 clones, over 65% of which are singletons, and less than 6% rests with the top ten. The clonotype comes from a human donor in a cohort sampled during active COVID-19. Sequenced input: peripheral blood.

The CDR3 reads CASSLDRRYGYTF. In DNA, the CDR3 is TGTGCCAGCAGTTTAGATCGGAGGTATGGCTACACCTTC. The chain employs TRBV27 and TRBJ1-2; no clear D gene. This CDR3 has 13 amino acids. Trimming took off 2 bases at V and 5 bases at J, with 9 bases between the two ends. Germline assignment: CDR1 MNHEY and CDR2 SMNVEV (reference sequence).